This T cell receptor beta chain was obtained from a study of shared clonotypes between healthy human individuals. The donor cohort consisted entirely of Caucasian adults residing in Nashville, Tennessee. Overall study findings and caveats: Larger estimated richness was generally recorded for naive subsets relative to memory subsets.

A word on this clone: What it recognizes is unknown.

The CDR3 is made up of 11 amino acids. V gave up 4 bases and J gave up 9 bases, with 10 bases separating them. In germline, CDR1 is DFQATT, CDR2 SNEGSKA (reference sequence). Some clones are missing from TCRdb's copy, which holds only in-frame ones; the method was immunoSEQ multiplex PCR. Among 2 million to 3 million clones, approximately 94% were seen once, and the ten largest hold around 0.14%. The chain is built from TRBV20-1 and TRBJ2-1; a possible D gene is TRBD1 (6 bases). This clonotype originated in a man aged 18 to 30 in good health. Sample: naive CD4+ T cells sorted from blood. The sample's subset: CD45RA+ positively selected. The CDR3 reads CSATGDGEQFF. CDR3 DNA sequence: TGCAGTGCTACAGGGGACGGTGAGCAGTTCTTC.